This TCR beta chain was found in a study of CD8+ T cells in alopecia areata. Trimming took 5 bases from V and 5 from J; bases not matched to a gene: 8. This CDR3 contains 14 residues. The germline CDR1 and CDR2 sequences are SGHVS and FQNEAQ. Treatment given: oral pan-JAK inhibitor, 5-10 mg twice daily. Study-wide findings and caveats: Many expanded lesional clones stayed in scalp and blood while on tofacitinib. There were also resident alphabeta T cells of normal skin sequenced in scalp samples. Compared with normal scalp, lesional scalp had higher clonality and more expanded CD8+ clones. Tofacitinib significantly reduced both scalp clonality and expanded CD8+ clones among the top 100.

RNA extraction and reverse transcription yielded cDNA as sequencing template. The table came from immunoSEQ multiplex PCR; TCRdb's copy has only in-frame clones and leaves some out. Of over 150,000 clones in the sample, roughly three fifths were seen once. As for this clone: Its antigen is currently unknown.

The chain employs TRBV7-8 and TRBJ2-5, with 7 bases matching TRBD2. The sequence was collected from a human donor with alopecia areata. The material sequenced was CD4+ T cells sorted from blood, taken at week 4, from a patient treated with tofacitinib. This chain's CDR3 is CASSPAWGGETQYF. The CDR3, as DNA: TGTGCCAGCAGCCCAGCGTGGGGGGGTGAGACCCAGTACTTC.